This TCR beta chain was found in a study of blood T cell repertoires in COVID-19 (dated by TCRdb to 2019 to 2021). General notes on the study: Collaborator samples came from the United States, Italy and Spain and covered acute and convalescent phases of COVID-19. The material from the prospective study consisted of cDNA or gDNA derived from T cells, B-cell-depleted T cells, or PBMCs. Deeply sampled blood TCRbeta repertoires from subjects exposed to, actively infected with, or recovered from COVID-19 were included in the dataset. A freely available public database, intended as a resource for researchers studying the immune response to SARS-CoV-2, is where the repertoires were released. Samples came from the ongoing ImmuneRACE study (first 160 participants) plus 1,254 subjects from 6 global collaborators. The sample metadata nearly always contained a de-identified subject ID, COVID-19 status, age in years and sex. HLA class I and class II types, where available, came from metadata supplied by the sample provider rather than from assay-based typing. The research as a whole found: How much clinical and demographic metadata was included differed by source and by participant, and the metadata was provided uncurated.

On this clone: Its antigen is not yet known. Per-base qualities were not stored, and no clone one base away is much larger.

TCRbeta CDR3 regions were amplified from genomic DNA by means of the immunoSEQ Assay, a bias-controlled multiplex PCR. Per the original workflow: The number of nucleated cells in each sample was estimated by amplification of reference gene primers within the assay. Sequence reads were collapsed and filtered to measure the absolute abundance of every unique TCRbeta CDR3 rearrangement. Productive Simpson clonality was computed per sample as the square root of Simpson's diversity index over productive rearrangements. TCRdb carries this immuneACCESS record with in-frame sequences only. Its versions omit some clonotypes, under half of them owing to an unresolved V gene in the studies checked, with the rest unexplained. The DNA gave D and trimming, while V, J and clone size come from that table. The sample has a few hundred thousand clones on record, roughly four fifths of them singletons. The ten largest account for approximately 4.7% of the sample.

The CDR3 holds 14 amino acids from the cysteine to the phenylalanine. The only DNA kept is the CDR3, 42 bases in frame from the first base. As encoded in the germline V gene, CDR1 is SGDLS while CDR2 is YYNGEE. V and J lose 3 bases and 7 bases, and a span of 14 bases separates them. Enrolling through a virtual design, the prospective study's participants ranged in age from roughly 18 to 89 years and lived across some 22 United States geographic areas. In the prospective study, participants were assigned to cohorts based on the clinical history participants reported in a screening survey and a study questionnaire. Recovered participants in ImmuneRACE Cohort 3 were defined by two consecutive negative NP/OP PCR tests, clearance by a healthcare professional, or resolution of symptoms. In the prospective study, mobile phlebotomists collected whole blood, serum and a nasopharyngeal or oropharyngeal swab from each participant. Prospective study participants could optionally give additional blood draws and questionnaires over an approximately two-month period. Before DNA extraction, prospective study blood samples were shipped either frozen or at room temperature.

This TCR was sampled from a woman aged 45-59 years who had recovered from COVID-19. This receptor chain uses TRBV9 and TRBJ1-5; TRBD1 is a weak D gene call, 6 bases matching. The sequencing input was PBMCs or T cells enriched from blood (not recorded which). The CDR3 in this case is CASSAGQYGQPQHF. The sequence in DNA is TGTGCCAGCAGCGCCGGACAGTACGGGCAGCCCCAGCATTTT. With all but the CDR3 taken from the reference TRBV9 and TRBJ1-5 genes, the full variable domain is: DSGVTQTPKHLITATGQRVTLRCSPRSGDLSVYWYQQSLDQGLQFLIQYYNGEERAKGNILERFSAQQFPDLHSELNLSSLELGDSALYFCASSAGQYGQPQHFGDGTRLSIL.